What follows is one T cell receptor beta chain and its context. No antigen is known for it. The CDR3 is 13 amino acids. Trimming took 0 bases from V and 7 from J, leaving 7 bases between them. CDR1 is KGHSH and CDR2 is LQKENI in the germline V gene. This sample was taken from a study of beta chain features in type 1 diabetes. Expressed TCRB transcripts were sequenced because the isolated RNA had all been reverse transcribed beforehand. Only in-frame clones appear in the TCRdb table, and some are missing; sequencing was by immunoSEQ multiplex PCR. The sample contains over 650,000 clones, more than 13% of which appear only once. Broader study findings: Researchers report that Type 1 diabetes patients had moderately but significantly shorter TCRB CDR3s across all four CD4+ subsets.

The receptor was isolated from a young man with type 1 diabetes. The sample was naive CD4+ T cells from blood. This rearrangement joins TRBV18 to TRBJ2-4; D is ambiguous. This chain's CDR3 is CASSPPIQNIQYF. The CDR3 region has the DNA TGTGCCAGCTCACCACCGATACAGAACATTCAGTACTTC.